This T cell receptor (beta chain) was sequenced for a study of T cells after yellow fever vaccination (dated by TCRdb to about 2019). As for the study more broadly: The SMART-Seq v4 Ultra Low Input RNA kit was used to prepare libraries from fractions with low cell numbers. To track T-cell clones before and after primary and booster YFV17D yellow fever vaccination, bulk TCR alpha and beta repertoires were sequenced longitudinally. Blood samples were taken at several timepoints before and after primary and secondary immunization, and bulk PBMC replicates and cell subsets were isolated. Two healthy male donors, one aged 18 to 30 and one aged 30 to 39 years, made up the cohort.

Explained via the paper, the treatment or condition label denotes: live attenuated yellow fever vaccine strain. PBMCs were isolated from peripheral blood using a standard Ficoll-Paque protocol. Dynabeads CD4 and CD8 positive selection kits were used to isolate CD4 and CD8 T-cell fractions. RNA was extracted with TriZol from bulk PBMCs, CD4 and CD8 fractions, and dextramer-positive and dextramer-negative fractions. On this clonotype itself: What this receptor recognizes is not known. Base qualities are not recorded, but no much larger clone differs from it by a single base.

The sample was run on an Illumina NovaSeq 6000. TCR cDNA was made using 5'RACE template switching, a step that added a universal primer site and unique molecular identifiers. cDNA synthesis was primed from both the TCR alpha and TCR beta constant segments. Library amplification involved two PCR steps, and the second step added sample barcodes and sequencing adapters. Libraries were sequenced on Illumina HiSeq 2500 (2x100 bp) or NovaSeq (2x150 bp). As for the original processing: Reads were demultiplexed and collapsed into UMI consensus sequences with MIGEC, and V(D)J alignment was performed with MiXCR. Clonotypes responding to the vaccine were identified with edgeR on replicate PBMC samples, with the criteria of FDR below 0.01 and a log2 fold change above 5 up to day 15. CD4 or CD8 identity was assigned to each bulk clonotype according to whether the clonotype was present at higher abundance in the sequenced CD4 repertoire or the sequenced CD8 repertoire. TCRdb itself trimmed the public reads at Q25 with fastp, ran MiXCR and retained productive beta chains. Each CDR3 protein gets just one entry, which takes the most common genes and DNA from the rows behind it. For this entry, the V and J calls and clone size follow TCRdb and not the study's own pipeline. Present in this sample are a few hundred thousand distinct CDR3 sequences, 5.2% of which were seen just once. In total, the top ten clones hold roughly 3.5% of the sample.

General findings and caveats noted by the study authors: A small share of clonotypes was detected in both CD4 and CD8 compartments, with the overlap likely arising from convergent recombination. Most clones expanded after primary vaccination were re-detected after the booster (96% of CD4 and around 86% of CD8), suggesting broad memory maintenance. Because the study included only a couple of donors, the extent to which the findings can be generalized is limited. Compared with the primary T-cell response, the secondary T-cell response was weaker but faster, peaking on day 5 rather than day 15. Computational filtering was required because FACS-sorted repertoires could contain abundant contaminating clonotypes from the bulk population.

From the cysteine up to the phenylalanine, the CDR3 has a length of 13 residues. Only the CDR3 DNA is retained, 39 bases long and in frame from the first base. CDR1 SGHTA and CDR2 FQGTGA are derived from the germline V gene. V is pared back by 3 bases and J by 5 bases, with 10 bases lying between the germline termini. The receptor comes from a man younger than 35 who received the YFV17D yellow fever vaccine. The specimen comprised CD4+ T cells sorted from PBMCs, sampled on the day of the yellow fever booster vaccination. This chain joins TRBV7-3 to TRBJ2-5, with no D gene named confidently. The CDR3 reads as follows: CASSFGNSETQYF. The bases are TGTGCCAGCAGCTTCGGAAACTCGGAGACCCAGTACTTC.